This T cell receptor beta chain was sequenced for a study of CD8+ T cells in alopecia areata. Study results and limitations: Relative to normal scalp, lesional scalp, especially alopecia totalis/universalis, showed higher clonality.

After isolation, RNA underwent reverse transcription to generate cDNA as the sequencing template. Method: immunoSEQ multiplex PCR; TCRdb's copy keeps in-frame clones and lacks some. Sampling found 200,000 to 300,000 clones, none seen once. This clone has just a few counts. Its antigen is unidentified. The gene symbols are mouse symbols. The CDR3 extends 4 residues past the end of the read, so its final part is completed from the germline J gene. The CDR3 has 13 residues. The V gene's germline CDR1 is NSHNY and CDR2 SYGAGN. V was clipped by 1 base and J by 3 bases, with 6 bases between them. Sorting of pooled cutaneous lymph node cells used CD4, CD8alpha, NKG2D, NKG2ACE and other markers.

The TCR comes from a C3H/HeJ mouse with alopecia areata. These mice share the MHC haplotype H2-k. The rearrangement uses TRBV13-1 and TRBJ2-5; tentative D call: TRBD1 (6 bases). The specimen was CD4+ T cells sorted from a lymph node. The sequenced part of the CDR3 DNA is TGTGCCAGCAGTGATACAGGGCAAGAC. It yields the protein CASSDTGQD. The whole CDR3 protein is CASSDTGQDTQYF.